This T cell receptor beta chain was identified during a study of OX40 agonist ivuxolimab in advanced cancers. Data came from immunoSEQ multiplex PCR; TCRdb stores just in-frame clones and leaves some out. The sample includes some 69,000 clones, 90% to 95% seen only once; the top ten take about 0.29%. Specimen: CD4+ or CD8+ T cells sorted from blood, collected in a trial of the OX40 agonist ivuxolimab. This clonotype was sampled from an adult with an advanced solid tumor such as melanoma, head and neck, liver or kidney cancer.

DNA of the CDR3: TGTGCCAGCAGTGGGAGACTAAGGTTTGCAGATACGCAGTATTTT. Encoded protein: CASSGRLRFADTQYF. This chain connects TRBV6-1 to TRBJ2-3, with a tentative D call TRBD2 (5 bases). The CDR3 consists of 15 residues. Germline V CDR1 and CDR2: MNHNS, SASEGT. V was pared by 4 bases and J by 4 bases, with 15 bases between.